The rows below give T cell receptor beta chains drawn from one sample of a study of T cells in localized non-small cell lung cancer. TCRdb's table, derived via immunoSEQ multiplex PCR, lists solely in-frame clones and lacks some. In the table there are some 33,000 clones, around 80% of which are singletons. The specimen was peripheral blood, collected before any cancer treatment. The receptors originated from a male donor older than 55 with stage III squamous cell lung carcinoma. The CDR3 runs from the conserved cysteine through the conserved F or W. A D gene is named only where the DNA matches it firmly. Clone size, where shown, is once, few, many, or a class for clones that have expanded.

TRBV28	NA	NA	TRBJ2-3	CASSFYGRTDTQYF	TGTGCCAGCAGTTTTTACGGCCGCACAGATACGCAGTATTTT
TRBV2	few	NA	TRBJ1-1	CASSEVREEEAFF	TGTGCCAGCAGTGAAGTTCGGGAGGAAGAGGCTTTCTTT
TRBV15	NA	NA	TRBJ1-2	CATSRAREGDGYTF	TGTGCCACCAGCAGAGCCAGGGAGGGTGATGGCTACACCTTC
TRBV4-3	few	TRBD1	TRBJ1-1	CASSQQLDREAFF	TGCGCCAGCAGCCAACAATTGGACAGGGAAGCTTTCTTT
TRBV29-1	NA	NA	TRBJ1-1	CSVGDILNTEAFF	TGCAGCGTTGGGGACATCCTGAACACTGAAGCTTTCTTT
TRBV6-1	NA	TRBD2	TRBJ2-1	CASSDTSGSYNEQFF	TGTGCCAGCAGTGACACTAGCGGGAGCTACAATGAGCAGTTCTTC
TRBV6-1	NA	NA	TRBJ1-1	CASNLYSINTEAFF	TGTGCCAGCAATCTATACAGCATCAACACTGAAGCTTTCTTT
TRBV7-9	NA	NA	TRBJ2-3	CASSSWAIRSSTDTQYF	TGTGCCAGCAGCTCTTGGGCTATTAGATCAAGCACAGATACGCAGTATTTT
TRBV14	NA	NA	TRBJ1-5	CASSRGNNQPQHF	TGTGCCAGCAGCCGGGGGAACAATCAGCCCCAGCATTTT
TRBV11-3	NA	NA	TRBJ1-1	CASSPGEGRRAFF	TGTGCCAGCAGCCCCGGGGAGGGCCGACGAGCTTTCTTT
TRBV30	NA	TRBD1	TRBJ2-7	CAWRPTGQASYEQYF	TGTGCCTGGAGGCCCACCGGACAGGCCTCCTACGAGCAGTACTTC
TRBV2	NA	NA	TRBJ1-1	CASSEAANTEAFF	TGTGCCAGCAGTGAAGCAGCGAACACTGAAGCTTTCTTT
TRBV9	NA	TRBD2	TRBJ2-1	CASSPQGLADINEQFF	TGTGCCAGCAGCCCCCAGGGACTAGCGGATATCAATGAGCAGTTCTTC
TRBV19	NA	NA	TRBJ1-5	CASSINEGLQNQPQHF	TGTGCCAGTAGTATAAATGAGGGGTTACAGAATCAGCCCCAGCATTTT
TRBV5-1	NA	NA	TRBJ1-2	CASSLGQGDGYTF	TGCGCCAGCAGCTTGGGGCAGGGCGATGGCTACACCTTC
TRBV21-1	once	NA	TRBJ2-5	CASSMGQVHSKYF	TGTGCCAGCAGCATGGGACAGGTCCATTCCAAATACTTC
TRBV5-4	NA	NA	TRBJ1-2	CASSLGMAGANYGYTF	TGTGCCAGCAGCTTGGGAATGGCAGGGGCAAACTATGGCTACACCTTC
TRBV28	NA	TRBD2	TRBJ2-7	CASSFAGTRHYEQYF	TGTGCCAGCAGTTTCGCCGGGACTAGGCACTACGAGCAGTACTTC
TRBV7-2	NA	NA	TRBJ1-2	CASSPQGYGYTF	TGTGCCAGCAGCCCCCAGGGTTATGGCTACACCTTC
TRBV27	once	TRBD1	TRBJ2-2	CASSLYPGQGTAGELFF	TGTGCCAGCAGTTTATATCCGGGACAGGGGACCGCCGGGGAGCTGTTTTTT
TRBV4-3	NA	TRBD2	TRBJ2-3	CASSRDGGGADTQYF	TGCGCCAGCAGCCGCGACGGGGGGGGAGCAGATACGCAGTATTTT
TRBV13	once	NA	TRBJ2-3	CASSTYTDTQYF	TGTGCCAGCAGCACGTACACAGATACGCAGTATTTT
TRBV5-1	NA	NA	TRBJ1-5	CASSLGDGNSQPQHF	TGCGCCAGCAGCTTGGGGGACGGAAATAGTCAGCCCCAGCATTTT
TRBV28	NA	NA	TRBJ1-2	CASSSLWGEMGQSYGYTF	TGTGCCAGCAGTTCATTGTGGGGGGAAATGGGGCAGAGCTATGGCTACACCTTC
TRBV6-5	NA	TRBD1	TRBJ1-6	CASRWDRVNSPLHF	TGTGCCAGCAGGTGGGACAGGGTCAATTCACCCCTCCACTTT
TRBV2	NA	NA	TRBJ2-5	CASSELELETQYF	TGTGCCAGCAGTGAACTTGAGTTAGAGACCCAGTACTTC
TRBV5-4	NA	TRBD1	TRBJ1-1	CASSRGQVRGEAFF	TGTGCCAGCAGCCGGGGACAGGTCAGGGGAGAAGCTTTCTTT
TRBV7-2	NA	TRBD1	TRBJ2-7	CASSLEGTGAYEQYF	TGTGCCAGCAGCTTAGAGGGGACAGGGGCCTACGAGCAGTACTTC
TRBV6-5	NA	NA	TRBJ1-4	CATKSQANEKLFF	TGTGCCACCAAATCCCAGGCTAATGAAAAACTGTTTTTT
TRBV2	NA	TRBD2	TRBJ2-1	CASSEGWSGGFDNEQFF	TGTGCCAGCAGTGAGGGGTGGAGCGGGGGCTTTGACAATGAGCAGTTCTTC
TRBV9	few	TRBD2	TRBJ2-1	CASSVGSRGGEQFF	TGTGCCAGCAGCGTCGGCTCCCGGGGGGGTGAGCAGTTCTTC
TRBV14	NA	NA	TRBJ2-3	CASSPRRGSSTDTQYF	TGTGCCAGCAGCCCCAGGCGAGGTTCTAGCACAGATACGCAGTATTTT
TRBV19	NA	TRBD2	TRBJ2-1	CASSIAQKEAGVYNEQFF	TGTGCCAGTAGTATAGCGCAGAAAGAAGCGGGAGTCTACAATGAGCAGTTCTTC
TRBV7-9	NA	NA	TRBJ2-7	CASSLGLAGTEQYF	TGTGCCAGCAGCTTAGGTCTGGCGGGAACCGAGCAGTACTTC
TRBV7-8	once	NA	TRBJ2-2	CASSLEPMTDTGELFF	TGTGCCAGCAGCTTAGAGCCAATGACTGACACCGGGGAGCTGTTTTTT
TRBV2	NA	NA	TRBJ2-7	CASMEGPPYEQYF	TGTGCCAGCATGGAAGGGCCACCCTACGAGCAGTACTTC
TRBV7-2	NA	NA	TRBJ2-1	CASRPETERQFF	TGTGCCAGCAGGCCCGAGACGGAACGGCAGTTCTTC
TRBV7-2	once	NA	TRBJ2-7	CASSLGGVNEQYF	TGTGCCAGCAGCTTAGGGGGGGTTAACGAGCAGTACTTC
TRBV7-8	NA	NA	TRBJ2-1	CASSKDRNNEQFF	TGTGCCAGCAGCAAGGACAGAAACAATGAGCAGTTCTTC
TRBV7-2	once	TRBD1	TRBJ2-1	CASSLEGDRAQFF	TGTGCCAGCAGCTTAGAGGGGGACAGGGCGCAGTTCTTC
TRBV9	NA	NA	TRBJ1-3	CASSLRPNFGGNTIYF	TGTGCCAGCAGTCTTCGACCAAATTTCGGTGGAAACACCATATATTTT
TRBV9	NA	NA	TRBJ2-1	CASSVGDYNEQFF	TGTGCCAGCAGCGTCGGGGACTACAATGAGCAGTTCTTC
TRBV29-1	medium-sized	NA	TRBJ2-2	CSVSGLLPTGELFF	TGCAGCGTCAGTGGTCTCCTCCCCACCGGGGAGCTGTTTTTT
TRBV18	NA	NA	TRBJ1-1	CASSPQEDTEAFF	TGTGCCAGCTCACCACAGGAGGACACTGAAGCTTTCTTT
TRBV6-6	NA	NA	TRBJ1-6	CASSYGQSNSPLHF	TGTGCCAGCAGTTATGGTCAGTCTAATTCACCCCTCCACTTT
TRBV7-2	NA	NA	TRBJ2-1	CASSISSLALNEQFF	TGTGCCAGCAGCATATCTTCTTTAGCCCTCAATGAGCAGTTCTTC
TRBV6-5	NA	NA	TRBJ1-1	CASSLLVGNTEAFF	TGTGCCAGCAGCCTACTAGTAGGGAACACTGAAGCTTTCTTT
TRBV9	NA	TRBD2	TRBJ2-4	CASSVALTSGEDIQCF	TGTGCCAGCAGCGTAGCTCTAACTAGCGGAGAAGACATTCAGTGCTTC
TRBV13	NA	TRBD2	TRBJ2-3	CASSSGLATSLTQYF	TGTGCCAGCAGCTCAGGACTAGCGACCTCCCTTACGCAGTATTTT
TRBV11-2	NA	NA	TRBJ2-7	CASSFGRETYEQYF	TGTGCCAGCAGCTTCGGACGGGAAACCTACGAGCAGTACTTC
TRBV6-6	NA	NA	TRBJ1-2	CASSTDNYGYTF	TGTGCCAGCAGTACAGATAACTATGGCTACACCTTC
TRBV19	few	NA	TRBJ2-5	CASSIDQWGQETQYF	TGTGCCAGTAGTATAGATCAGTGGGGTCAAGAGACCCAGTACTTC
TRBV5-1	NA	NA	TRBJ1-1	CASSLVTGPSTEAFF	TGCGCCAGCAGCTTGGTAACAGGGCCGTCCACTGAAGCTTTCTTT
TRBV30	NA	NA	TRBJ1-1	CAWSGVDMNTEAFF	TGTGCCTGGAGTGGAGTTGACATGAACACTGAAGCTTTCTTT